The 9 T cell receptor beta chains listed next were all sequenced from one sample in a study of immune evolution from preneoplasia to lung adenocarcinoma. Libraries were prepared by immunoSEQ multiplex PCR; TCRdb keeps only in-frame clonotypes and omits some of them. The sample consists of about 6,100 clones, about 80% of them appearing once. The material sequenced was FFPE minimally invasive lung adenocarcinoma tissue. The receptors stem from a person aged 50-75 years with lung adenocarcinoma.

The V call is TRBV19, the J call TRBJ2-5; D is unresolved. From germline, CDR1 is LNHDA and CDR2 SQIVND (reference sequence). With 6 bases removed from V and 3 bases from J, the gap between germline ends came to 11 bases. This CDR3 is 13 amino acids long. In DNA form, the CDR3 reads TGTGCCAGTAGCAGACAAATGAAAGAGACCCAGTACTTC. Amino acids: CASSRQMKETQYF.

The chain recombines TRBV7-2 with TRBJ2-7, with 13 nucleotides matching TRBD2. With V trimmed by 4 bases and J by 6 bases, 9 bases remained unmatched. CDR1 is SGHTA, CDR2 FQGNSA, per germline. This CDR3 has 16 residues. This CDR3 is CASSSGRTSGSPEQYF. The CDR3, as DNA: TGTGCCAGCAGCTCCGGGCGGACTAGCGGGAGTCCCGAGCAGTACTTC.

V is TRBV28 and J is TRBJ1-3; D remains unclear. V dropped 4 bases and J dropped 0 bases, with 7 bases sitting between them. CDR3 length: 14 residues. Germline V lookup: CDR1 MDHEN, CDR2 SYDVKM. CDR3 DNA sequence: TGTGCCAGCAGTTCCCGCGTCTCTGGAAACACCATATATTTT. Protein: CASSSRVSGNTIYF.

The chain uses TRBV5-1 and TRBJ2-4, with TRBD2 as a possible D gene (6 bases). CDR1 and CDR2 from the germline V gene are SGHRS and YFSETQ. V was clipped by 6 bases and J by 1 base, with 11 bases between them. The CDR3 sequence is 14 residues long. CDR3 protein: CASKGGRAKNIQYF. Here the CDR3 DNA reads TGCGCCAGCAAAGGAGGGAGGGCCAAAAACATTCAGTACTTC.

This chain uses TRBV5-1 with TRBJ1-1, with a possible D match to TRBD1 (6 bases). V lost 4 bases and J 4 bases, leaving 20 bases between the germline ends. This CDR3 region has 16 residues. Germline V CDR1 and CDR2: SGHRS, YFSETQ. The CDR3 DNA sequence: TGCGCCAGCAGCACCTCACTGGGGGCAAGGGGCACTGAAGCTTTCTTT. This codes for CASSTSLGARGTEAFF.

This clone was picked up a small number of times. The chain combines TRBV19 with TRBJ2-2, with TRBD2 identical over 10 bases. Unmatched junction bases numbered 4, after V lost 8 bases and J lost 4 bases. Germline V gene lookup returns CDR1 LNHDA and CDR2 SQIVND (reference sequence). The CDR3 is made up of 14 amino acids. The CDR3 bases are TGTGCCAGTGAGCGGGGGGGCCTCACCGGGGAGCTGTTTTTT. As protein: CASERGGLTGELFF.

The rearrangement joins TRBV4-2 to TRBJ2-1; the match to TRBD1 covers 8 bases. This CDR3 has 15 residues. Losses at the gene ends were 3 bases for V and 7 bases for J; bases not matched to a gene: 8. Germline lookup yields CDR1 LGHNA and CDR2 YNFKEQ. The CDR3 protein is CASSQGQEATNEQFF. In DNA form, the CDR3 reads TGTGCCAGCAGCCAGGGACAGGAGGCAACGAATGAGCAGTTCTTC.

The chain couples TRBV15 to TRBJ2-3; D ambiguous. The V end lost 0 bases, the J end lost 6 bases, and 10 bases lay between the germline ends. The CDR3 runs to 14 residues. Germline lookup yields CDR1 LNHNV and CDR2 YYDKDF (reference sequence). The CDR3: CATSRDTGPDTQYF. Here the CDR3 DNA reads TGTGCCACCAGCAGAGACACCGGACCCGATACGCAGTATTTT.

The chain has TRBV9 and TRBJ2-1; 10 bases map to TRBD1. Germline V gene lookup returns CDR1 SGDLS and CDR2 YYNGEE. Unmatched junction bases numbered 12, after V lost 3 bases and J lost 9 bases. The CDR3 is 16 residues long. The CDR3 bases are TGTGCCAGCAGCGACGGACAGGGGGGTAGTCTGGTTGAGCAGTTCTTC. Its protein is CASSDGQGGSLVEQFF.